This T cell receptor beta chain came from a study of blood T cell repertoires in COVID-19. As for the study in general: PBMCs, B-cell-depleted T cells, or T cells were the source of the cDNA or gDNA that made up the material.

Data came from immunoSEQ multiplex PCR; TCRdb stores just in-frame clones and leaves some out. The data contain about 300,000 clones, more than 75% of them singletons. This clone was found once. V shed 6 bases and J 4 bases; nucleotides not matched to a gene: 4. The CDR3 runs 14 residues. CDR1 and CDR2 (germline): SNHLY, FYNNEI. The study recruited people aged roughly 18 to 95 years across approximately 25 US areas. Membership in each cohort depended on participant-reported clinical history. Recovery among Cohort 3 donors was established by two negative PCRs, clearance, or symptom resolution. Sequencing input: PBMCs or T cells enriched from blood (not recorded which). The sequence came from a woman in her late teens or twenties who had recovered from COVID-19. The rearrangement joins TRBV2 to TRBJ2-5, with TRBD1 identical over 11 bases. The CDR3 DNA is TGTGCCAGCAGCGCCGGGACAGGGGGAGAGACCCAGTACTTC. Protein sequence: CASSAGTGGETQYF.